The TCR beta chain under discussion was sequenced for a study (dated by TCRdb to 2016 to 2017). The CDR3 spans 12 residues, from the cysteine through the phenylalanine. Only CDR3 DNA is held: 36 bases, read in frame from base 1. The germline V gene provides CDR1 MNHNS and CDR2 SASEGT. V sheds 6 bases and J sheds 1 base, leaving 7 bases between their ends. This clonotype was observed a handful of times. It lacks a known antigen. Per-base qualities were not stored, and no clone one base away is much larger. The library came from RT-PCR. The instrument given in TCRdb is Illumina MiSeq. TCRdb's own reprocessing of the public reads used fastp at Q25 and MiXCR and kept productive beta chains. Entries that share a CDR3 protein sequence are merged under the most common genes and DNA. Recorded for this sample are about 700,000 distinct CDR3 sequences; about 14% of them occurred a single time. The leading ten clones occupy 3.6% of the sample.

Sequencing was performed on memory CD4+ T cells from blood. The clonotype was recovered from a female donor in good health, serving as a healthy control. This chain joins TRBV6-1 to TRBJ2-7, with the D gene too uncertain to name. CDR3 sequence: CASRVSSYEQYF. At the DNA level, the sequence is TGTGCCAGCAGGGTTTCTTCCTACGAGCAGTACTTC.